This T cell receptor beta chain stems from a study of beta chain features in type 1 diabetes. Germline V CDR1 and CDR2: KGHSH, LQKENI. V lost 2 bases and J lost 0, with 8 bases in between. The CDR3 runs 16 residues. The entirety of the isolated RNA underwent reverse transcription, so expressed TCRB transcripts were sequenced. Sequencing of naive, central memory and regulatory T cell samples gave an average of about 3.57 million reads. Produced via immunoSEQ multiplex PCR; TCRdb's table is partial and in-frame only. The table shows 350,000 to 450,000 clones, with approximately 15% occurring only once. Averaging approximately 0.11 L, one heparinised blood draw came from each individual donor. Cell sorting via CD45RO/CCR7/CD25/CD127/CD95/CD27 was performed to obtain CD4+ naive, central memory, regulatory and stem cell-like memory cells. Study results and caveats: Patients with type 1 diabetes carried fewer insertions and had more deletions at their VDJ junctions.

A word on this clone: The antigen remains undetermined.

The sequenced sample was naive CD4+ T cells from blood. The V and J genes are TRBV18 and TRBJ2-6; D is unclear. The TCR comes from a man younger than 40 in good health. The CDR3 nucleotides read TGTGCCAGCTCACCAACGGCTACCTCTGGGGCCAACGTCCTGACTTTC. Protein product: CASSPTATSGANVLTF.